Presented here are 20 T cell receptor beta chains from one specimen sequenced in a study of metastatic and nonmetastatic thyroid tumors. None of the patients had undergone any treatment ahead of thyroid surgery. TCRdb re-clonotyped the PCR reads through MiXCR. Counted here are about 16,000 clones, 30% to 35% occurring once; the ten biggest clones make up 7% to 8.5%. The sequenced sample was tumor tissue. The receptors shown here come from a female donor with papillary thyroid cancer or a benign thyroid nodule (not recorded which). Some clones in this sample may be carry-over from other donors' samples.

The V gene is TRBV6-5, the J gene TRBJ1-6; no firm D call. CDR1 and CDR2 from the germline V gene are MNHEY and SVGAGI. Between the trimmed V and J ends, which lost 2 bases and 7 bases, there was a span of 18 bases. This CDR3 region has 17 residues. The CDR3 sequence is CASSYTIRGSGNSPLHF. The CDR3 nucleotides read TGTGCCAGCAGTTACACAATCAGAGGGAGCGGAAATTCACCCCTCCACTTT.

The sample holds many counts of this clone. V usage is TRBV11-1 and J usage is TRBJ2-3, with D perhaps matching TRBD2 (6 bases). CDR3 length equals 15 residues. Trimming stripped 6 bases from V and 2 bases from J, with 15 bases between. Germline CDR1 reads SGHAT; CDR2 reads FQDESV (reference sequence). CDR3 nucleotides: TGTGCCAGCAGGGTATCGGGACTTGACACAGATACGCAGTATTTT. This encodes CASRVSGLDTDTQYF. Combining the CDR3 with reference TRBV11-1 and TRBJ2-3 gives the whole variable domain EAEVAQSPRYKITEKSQAVAFWCDPISGHATLYWYRQILGQGPELLVQFQDESVVDDSQLPKDRFSAERLKGVDSTLKIQPAELGDSAMYLCASRVSGLDTDTQYFGPGTRLTVL.

The CDR3 DNA reads TGTGCCAGCAGTTTATCGTGGAGGGGGGCCACAGATACGCAGTATTTT. This codes for CASSLSWRGATDTQYF. The chain employs TRBV27 and TRBJ2-3; D may be TRBD1 or TRBD2 (6 bases each). CDR3 length equals 16 residues. Trimming took 0 bases from V and 2 from J, leaving 12 bases between them. CDR1 is MNHEY and CDR2 is SMNVEV in the germline V gene (reference sequence).

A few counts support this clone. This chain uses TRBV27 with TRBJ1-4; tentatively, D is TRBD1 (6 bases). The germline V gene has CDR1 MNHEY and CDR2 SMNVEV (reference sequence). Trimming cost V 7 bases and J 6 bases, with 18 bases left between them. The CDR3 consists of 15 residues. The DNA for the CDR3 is TGTGCCAGCATGCCGGGGGCAGGGGTAGATGAAAAACTGTTTTTT. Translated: CASMPGAGVDEKLFF.

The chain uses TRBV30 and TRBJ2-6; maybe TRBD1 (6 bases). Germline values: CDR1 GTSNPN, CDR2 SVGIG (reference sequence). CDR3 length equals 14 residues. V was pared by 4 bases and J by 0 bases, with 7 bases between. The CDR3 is CAWTRGSGANVLTF. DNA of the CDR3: TGTGCCTGGACCAGGGGCTCTGGGGCCAACGTCCTGACTTTC. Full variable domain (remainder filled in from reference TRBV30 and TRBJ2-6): SQTIHQWPATLVQPVGSPLSLECTVEGTSNPNLYWYRQAAGRGLQLLFYSVGIGQISSEVPQNLSASRPQDRQFILSSKKLLLSDSGFYLCAWTRGSGANVLTFGAGSRLTVL.

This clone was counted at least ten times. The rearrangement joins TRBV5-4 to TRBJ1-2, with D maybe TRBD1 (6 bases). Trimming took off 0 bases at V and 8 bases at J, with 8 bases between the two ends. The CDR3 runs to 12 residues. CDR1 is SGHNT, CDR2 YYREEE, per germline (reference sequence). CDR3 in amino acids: CASSLVQGGYTF. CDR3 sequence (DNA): TGTGCCAGCAGCTTGGTTCAGGGGGGCTACACCTTC.

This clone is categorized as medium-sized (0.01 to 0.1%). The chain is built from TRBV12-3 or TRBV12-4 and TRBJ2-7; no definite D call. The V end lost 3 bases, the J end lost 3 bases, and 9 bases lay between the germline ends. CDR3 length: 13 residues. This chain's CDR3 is CASSFGRNYEQYF. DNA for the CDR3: TGTGCCAGCAGTTTTGGCAGGAACTACGAGCAGTACTTC.

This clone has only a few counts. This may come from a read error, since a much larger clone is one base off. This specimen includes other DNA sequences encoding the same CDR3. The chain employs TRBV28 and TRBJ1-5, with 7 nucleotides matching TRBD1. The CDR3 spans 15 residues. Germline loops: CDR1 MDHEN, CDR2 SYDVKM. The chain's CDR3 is CAGSLSGGGNQPQHF. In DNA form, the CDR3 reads TGTGCCGGCAGTTTGTCAGGGGGTGGCAATCAGCCCCAGCATTTT.

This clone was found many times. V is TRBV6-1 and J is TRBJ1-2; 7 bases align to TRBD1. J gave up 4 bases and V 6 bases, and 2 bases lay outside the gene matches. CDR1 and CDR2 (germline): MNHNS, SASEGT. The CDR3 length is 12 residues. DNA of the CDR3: TGTGCCAGCAGGACAGGGAGCTATGGCTACACCTTC. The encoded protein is CASRTGSYGYTF.

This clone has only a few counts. CDR3 residues: CASSFGWGGVASPLHF. Here the CDR3 DNA reads TGTGCCAGCAGCTTTGGTTGGGGCGGAGTAGCTTCACCCCTCCACTTT. This chain connects TRBV7-2 to TRBJ1-6; D is possibly TRBD1 (5 bases). V was trimmed by 3 bases and J by 9 bases, leaving 18 bases between them. CDR1 and CDR2 (germline): SGHTA, FQGNSA. The CDR3 extends over 16 amino acids.

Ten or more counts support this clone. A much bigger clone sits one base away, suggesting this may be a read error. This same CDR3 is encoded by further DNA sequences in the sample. CDR3 protein: CASSLGRNTGELFF. The CDR3 DNA is TGTGCCAGCAGCCTGGGAAGAAACACCGGGGAGCTGTTTTTT. This chain connects TRBV5-6 to TRBJ2-2; D gene uncertain. The germline V and J ends were trimmed by 4 bases and 2 bases, with 9 bases remaining between them. Looked up from germline, CDR1 is SGHDT and CDR2 is YYEEEE. The CDR3 length is 14 residues.

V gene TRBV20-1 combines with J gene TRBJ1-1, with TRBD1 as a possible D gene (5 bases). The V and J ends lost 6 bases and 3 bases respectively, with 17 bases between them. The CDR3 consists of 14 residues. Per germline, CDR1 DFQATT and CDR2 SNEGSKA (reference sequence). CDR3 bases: TGCAGTGCCATGGAGGGGTTCAGGGACACTGAAGCTTTCTTT. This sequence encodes CSAMEGFRDTEAFF.

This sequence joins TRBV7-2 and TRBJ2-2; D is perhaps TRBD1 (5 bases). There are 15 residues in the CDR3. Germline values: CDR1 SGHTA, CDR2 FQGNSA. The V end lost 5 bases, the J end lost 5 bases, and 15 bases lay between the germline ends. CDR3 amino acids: CASSLNGARTGELFF. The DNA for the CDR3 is TGTGCCAGCAGCCTAAATGGGGCTCGGACCGGGGAGCTGTTTTTT.

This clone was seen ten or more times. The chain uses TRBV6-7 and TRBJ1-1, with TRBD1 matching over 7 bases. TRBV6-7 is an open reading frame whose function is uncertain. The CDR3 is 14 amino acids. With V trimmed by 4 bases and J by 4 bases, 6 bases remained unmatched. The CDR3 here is CASSSLTGTTEAFF. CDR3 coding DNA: TGTGCCAGCAGTTCCTTGACAGGGACCACTGAAGCTTTCTTT.

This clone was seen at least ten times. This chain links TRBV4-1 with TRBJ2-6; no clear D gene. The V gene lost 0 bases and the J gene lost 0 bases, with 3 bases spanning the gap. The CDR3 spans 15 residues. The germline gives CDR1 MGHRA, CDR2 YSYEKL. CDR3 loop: CASSQDPSGANVLTF. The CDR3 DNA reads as TGCGCCAGCAGCCAAGATCCCTCTGGGGCCAACGTCCTGACTTTC.

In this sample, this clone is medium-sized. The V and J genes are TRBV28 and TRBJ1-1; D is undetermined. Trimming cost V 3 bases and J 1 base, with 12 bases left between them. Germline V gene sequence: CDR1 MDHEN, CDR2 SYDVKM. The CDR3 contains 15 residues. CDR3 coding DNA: TGTGCCAGCAGTTTCCCCCCAGCTACGAACACTGAAGCTTTCTTT. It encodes CASSFPPATNTEAFF.

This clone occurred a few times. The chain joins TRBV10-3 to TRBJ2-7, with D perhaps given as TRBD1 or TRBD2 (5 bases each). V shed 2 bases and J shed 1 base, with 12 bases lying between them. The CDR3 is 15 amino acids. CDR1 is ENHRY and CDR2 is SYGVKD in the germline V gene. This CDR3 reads CAISEGGEISYEQYF. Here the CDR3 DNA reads TGTGCCATCAGTGAGGGGGGTGAAATTTCCTACGAGCAGTACTTC.

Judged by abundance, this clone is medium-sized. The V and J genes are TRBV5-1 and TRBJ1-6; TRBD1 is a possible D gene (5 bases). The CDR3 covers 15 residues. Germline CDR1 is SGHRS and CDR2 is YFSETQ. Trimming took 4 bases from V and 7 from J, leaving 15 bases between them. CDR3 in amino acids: CASSPAGASNSPLHF. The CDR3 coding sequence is TGCGCCAGCAGCCCGGCCGGGGCCAGCAATTCACCCCTCCACTTT. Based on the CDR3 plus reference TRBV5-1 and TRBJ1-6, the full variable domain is KAGVTQTPRYLIKTRGQQVTLSCSPISGHRSVSWYQQTPGQGLQFLFEYFSETQRNKGNFPGRFSGRQFSNSRSEMNVSTLELGDSALYLCASSPAGASNSPLHFGNGTRLTVT.

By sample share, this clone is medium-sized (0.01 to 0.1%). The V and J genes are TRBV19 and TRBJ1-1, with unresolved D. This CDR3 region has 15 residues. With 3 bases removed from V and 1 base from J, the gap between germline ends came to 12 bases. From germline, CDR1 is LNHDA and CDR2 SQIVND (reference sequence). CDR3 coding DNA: TGTGCCAGTAGTATTTTGGGCAGCCGGAACACTGAAGCTTTCTTT. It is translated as CASSILGSRNTEAFF.

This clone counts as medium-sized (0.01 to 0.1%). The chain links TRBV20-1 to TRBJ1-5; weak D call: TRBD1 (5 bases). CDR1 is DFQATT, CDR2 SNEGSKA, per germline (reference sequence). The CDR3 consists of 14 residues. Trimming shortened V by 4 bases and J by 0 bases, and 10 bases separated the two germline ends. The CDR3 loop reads CSATGTISNQPQHF. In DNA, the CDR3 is TGCAGTGCTACCGGGACCATTAGCAATCAGCCCCAGCATTTT.